Below are 3 T cell receptor beta chains sequenced from a single sample in a study of blood T cell repertoires in COVID-19 (dated by TCRdb to the early 2020s). The method behind the library was the immunoSEQ multiplex PCR assay. The table comes from immuneACCESS by way of TCRdb, which keeps in-frame sequences with V and J called. Part of the clones is missing from these tables; in studies checked, under half for an unresolved V gene and the rest for unknown reasons. A total of almost 350,000 clones appear in this sample, approximately 89% of them only once. The top ten constitute around 3.9% of the sample. Sequenced: peripheral blood. The receptors were sampled from a woman in her sixties or seventies with COVID-19, enrolled during active disease.

The chain is built from TRBV9 and TRBJ1-6; 9 bases map to TRBD1. V was clipped by 3 bases and J by 9 bases; unmatched bases: 16. From germline, CDR1 is SGDLS and CDR2 YYNGEE. This CDR3 comprises 18 residues. CDR3 amino acids: CASSAPRAGGTGTSPLHF. The CDR3 nucleotides are TGTGCCAGCAGCGCCCCCAGGGCGGGCGGGACAGGGACTTCACCCCTCCACTTT.

Comment on this clone: This clone may be a read error of a much larger clone one base away. The J gene is TRBJ1-1, the V gene TRBV7-2; the D gene is possibly TRBD1 (5 bases). V lost 1 base, J lost 0 bases, and 6 bases lay in between. This CDR3 spans 14 amino acids. Germline V gene data show CDR1 as SGHTA and CDR2 as FQGNSA. CDR3 protein: CASSLEGLNTEAFF. DNA of the CDR3: TGTGCCAGCAGCTTAGAGGGGTTGAACACTGAAGCTTTCTTT.

The chain couples TRBV9 to TRBJ1-6, with a tentative D call TRBD1 (5 bases). Germline CDR1 is SGDLS and CDR2 is YYNGEE. Between the trimmed V and J ends, which lost 7 bases and 8 bases, there was a span of 10 bases. The CDR3 is 12 residues long. The DNA of the CDR3 is TGTGCCAGCTCGACAGTTTATTCACCCCTCCACTTT. Its translation is CASSTVYSPLHF.